These 27 T cell receptor beta chains originate from one sample sequenced in a study of shared clonotypes between healthy human individuals. Only in-frame clones appear in the TCRdb table, and some are missing; sequencing was by immunoSEQ multiplex PCR. Of about 2.4 million clones listed, over 85% are singletons. What was sequenced was naive CD4+ T cells from PBMCs. This sample's subset: CD45RA+ positively selected. The receptors shown here come from a man younger than 35 in good health. Some clones in this sample may be carry-over from other donors' samples.

The CDR3 sequence: CASSLVQSSTDTQYF. CDR3 nucleotide sequence: TGTGCCAGCAGCTTAGTACAGTCTAGCACAGATACGCAGTATTTT. The J gene is TRBJ2-3, the V gene TRBV7-2; the D is unclear. V shed 1 base and J shed 0 bases, with 8 bases lying between them. The length of the CDR3 is 15 residues. In germline, CDR1 is SGHTA, CDR2 FQGNSA.

The chain carries TRBV29-1 and TRBJ1-4, with D unclear. Trimming took off 4 bases at V and 4 bases at J, with 10 bases between the two ends. From germline, CDR1 is SQVTM and CDR2 ANQGSEA. The CDR3 extends over 13 amino acids. Here the CDR3 DNA reads TGCAGCGTTGTCGGCAGCCATAATGAAAAACTGTTTTTT. It is translated as CSVVGSHNEKLFF.

The chain couples TRBV27 to TRBJ2-1; 9 bases map to TRBD1. Germline CDR1 and CDR2: MNHEY and SMNVEV (reference sequence). This CDR3 is built from 18 residues. V lost 5 bases and J lost 8; bases outside the gene matches: 19. CDR3 residues: CASSTPGTGRGLRDEQFF. The CDR3 nucleotides read TGTGCCAGCAGTACCCCCGGGACAGGGAGGGGGTTGAGGGATGAGCAGTTCTTC.

The genes are TRBV15 and TRBJ1-1; maybe TRBD1 (5 bases). The CDR3 has 14 amino acids. V lost 2 bases and J 0 bases, leaving 7 bases between the germline ends. Germline V CDR1 and CDR2: LNHNV, YYDKDF (reference sequence). CDR3 nucleotides: TGTGCCACCAGCAGACGACAGATGAACACTGAAGCTTTCTTT. Its protein is CATSRRQMNTEAFF.

The CDR3 DNA reads as TGTGCCAGCAGCTTATTGGGGCGGACTAGCGGGATAGCAGATACGCAGTATTTT. Its translation: CASSLLGRTSGIADTQYF. J is TRBJ2-3 and V is TRBV7-3, with 12 bases lining up with TRBD2. This CDR3 has 18 residues. With V trimmed by 2 bases and J by 4 bases, 10 bases remained unmatched. Germline V gene sequence: CDR1 SGHTA, CDR2 FQGTGA.

Turning to this clone: The sample holds other DNA sequences that translate to the same CDR3. This chain uses TRBV18 with TRBJ1-1, with 9 nucleotides matching TRBD1. This CDR3 is built from 15 residues. The ends lost 4 bases at V and 2 bases at J; junction bases unmatched: 5. CDR1 and CDR2 from the germline V gene are KGHSH and LQKENI. CDR3 sequence: CASSLGTGSNTEAFF. DNA for the CDR3: TGTGCCAGCTCACTCGGGACAGGGTCTAACACTGAAGCTTTCTTT.

V gene TRBV5-1 combines with J gene TRBJ2-3; TRBD2 might be the D (6 bases). V was clipped by 1 base and J by 5 bases, with 14 bases between them. This CDR3 is built from 15 residues. Per germline, CDR1 SGHRS and CDR2 YFSETQ. CDR3 bases: TGCGCCAGCAGCTTGAGCTGGACTACTAAAGATACGCAGTATTTT. Translating it yields CASSLSWTTKDTQYF.

The chain is built from TRBV6-1 and TRBJ2-7; possible D gene TRBD1, 5 bases. The CDR3 contains 12 residues. From germline, CDR1 is MNHNS and CDR2 SASEGT. Trimming took off 6 bases at V and 5 bases at J, with 11 bases between the two ends. CDR3: CASRTQANEQYF. In DNA, the CDR3 is TGTGCCAGCAGGACACAGGCTAACGAGCAGTACTTC.

The rearrangement uses TRBV30 and TRBJ1-1; weak D call: TRBD1 (5 bases). Germline values: CDR1 GTSNPN, CDR2 SVGIG (reference sequence). V lost 2 bases and J lost 2, with 9 bases in between. This CDR3 comprises 13 residues. CDR3 amino acids: CAWSKQENTEAFF. The CDR3 DNA reads TGTGCCTGGAGTAAACAGGAAAACACTGAAGCTTTCTTT.

The rearrangement joins TRBV5-1 to TRBJ1-4; D gene ambiguous. The V end lost 0 bases, the J end lost 6 bases, and 6 bases lay between the germline ends. CDR1 is SGHRS and CDR2 is YFSETQ in the germline V gene. The CDR3 sequence is 13 residues long. CDR3 amino acids: CASSLEGDEKLFF. The DNA of the CDR3 is TGCGCCAGCAGCTTGGAAGGAGATGAAAAACTGTTTTTT.

The chain joins TRBV7-6 to TRBJ1-4; 8 bases fit TRBD1. Germline assignment: CDR1 SGHVS and CDR2 FNYEAQ. V shed 9 bases and J 8 bases; nucleotides not matched to a gene: 17. The CDR3 loop spans 16 amino acids. The CDR3 protein is CASSRQGSGLGEKLFF. CDR3 nucleotides: TGTGCCAGTTCTAGACAGGGGTCTGGATTGGGGGAAAAACTGTTTTTT.

CDR3 sequence reads: CASSGQGRDEQFF. In nucleotides, the CDR3 is TGTGCCAGCAGCGGACAGGGCCGAGATGAGCAGTTCTTC. The gene calls are TRBV2 and TRBJ2-1, with TRBD1 matching over 8 bases. This CDR3 has 13 amino acids. Unmatched junction bases numbered 6, after V lost 6 bases and J lost 8 bases. The V gene's germline CDR1 is SNHLY and CDR2 FYNNEI.

Regarding this clone: Other DNA sequences from this sample encode an identical CDR3 as well. The chain is built from TRBV28 and TRBJ1-4; the D is unclear. The CDR3 contains 11 residues. Germline CDR1 is MDHEN and CDR2 is SYDVKM. Deletions cut 5 bases from V and 5 bases from J, with 3 bases between. Here the CDR3 DNA reads TGTGCCAGCAGTCGGAATGAAAAACTGTTTTTT. Translated, it gives CASSRNEKLFF.

A word on this clone: The sample carries other DNA sequences with the same CDR3. The V and J genes are TRBV29-1 and TRBJ2-5; possible D gene TRBD2, 6 bases. Trimming took 7 bases from V and 5 from J, leaving 14 bases between them. Germline-derived CDR1 and CDR2 are SQVTM and ANQGSEA. There are 12 residues in the CDR3. CDR3 in amino acids: CSANDGGETQYF. The CDR3 DNA reads TGCAGCGCCAATGACGGAGGGGAGACCCAGTACTTC.

The V gene is TRBV6-5, the J gene TRBJ2-7; D perhaps matches TRBD2 (6 bases). Deletions cut 6 bases from V and 4 bases from J, with 16 bases between. Germline CDR1 and CDR2: MNHEY and SVGAGI. The CDR3 consists of 14 residues. CDR3 DNA: TGTGCCAGCAGAGGGACTTCACCGGGTTACGAGCAGTACTTC. Amino acids: CASRGTSPGYEQYF.

This chain uses TRBV11-2 with TRBJ2-1, with TRBD1 matching 9 bases. V shed 5 bases, J shed 6 bases, and the junction held 5 bases outside the gene matches. The germline V gene encodes CDR1 SGHAT and CDR2 FQNNGV. The CDR3 has 14 residues. CDR3 region: CASSPGTGTNEQFF. In DNA form, the CDR3 reads TGTGCCAGCAGCCCGGGGACAGGGACCAATGAGCAGTTCTTC.

The table lists this clone with a few counts. The rearrangement links TRBV10-3 to TRBJ1-4; D is unresolved. Looked up from germline, CDR1 is ENHRY and CDR2 is SYGVKD. Trimming removed 3 bases from V and 3 bases from J, with 8 bases in between. There are 14 residues in the CDR3. CDR3 in amino acids: CAISDISSNEKLFF. DNA of the CDR3: TGTGCCATCAGTGATATTTCATCTAATGAAAAACTGTTTTTT.

This chain uses TRBV30 with TRBJ2-7; 9 bases agree with TRBD1. This CDR3 has 15 amino acids. With V trimmed by 2 bases and J by 2 bases, 7 bases remained unmatched. The germline gives CDR1 GTSNPN, CDR2 SVGIG (reference sequence). CDR3 coding DNA: TGTGCCTGGAGTAGGGGGAGGACAGGGGCCTACGAGCAGTACTTC. Protein: CAWSRGRTGAYEQYF.

J is TRBJ2-1 and V is TRBV7-2; D uncertain. The V end lost 2 bases, the J end lost 4 bases, and 3 bases lay between the germline ends. CDR1 and CDR2 (germline): SGHTA, FQGNSA. This CDR3 is 12 amino acids long. The CDR3 spells CASSLSYNEQFF. CDR3 nucleotides: TGTGCCAGCAGCTTATCTTACAATGAGCAGTTCTTC.

The genes are TRBV4-1 and TRBJ1-5; TRBD1 might be the D (6 bases). The V end lost 4 bases, the J end lost 7 bases, and 11 bases lay between the germline ends. The CDR3 is made up of 13 amino acids. Germline CDR1 reads MGHRA; CDR2 reads YSYEKL. The CDR3 loop is CASSPRGGQPQHF. Written as DNA, the CDR3 is TGCGCCAGCAGCCCTAGAGGGGGACAGCCCCAGCATTTT.

Concerning this clone: Other nucleotide sequences from this sample produce the same CDR3. J is TRBJ1-2 and V is TRBV18; weak D call: TRBD1 (6 bases). V was clipped by 6 bases and J by 1 base, with 9 bases between them. CDR1 is KGHSH, CDR2 LQKENI, per germline. CDR3 length equals 13 residues. The CDR3 DNA reads as TGTGCCAGCTCGCAACAGGGTAACTATGGCTACACCTTC. Amino acid sequence: CASSQQGNYGYTF.

This clone was found once. The chain recombines TRBV7-8 with TRBJ2-1, with TRBD2 identical over 8 bases. The CDR3 has 15 amino acids. The V segment lost 5 bases and the J segment 1 base; nucleotides outside the gene matches: 4. From germline, CDR1 is SGHVS and CDR2 FQNEAQ. The CDR3 coding sequence is TGTGCCAGCAGCCAAGCGGGAGTATCCTACAATGAGCAGTTCTTC. The encoded protein is CASSQAGVSYNEQFF.

Note on this clone: Other DNA sequences from this sample encode an identical CDR3 as well. The chain is built from TRBV7-2 and TRBJ2-1; D is possibly TRBD2 (6 bases). The CDR3 totals 12 residues. V shed 0 bases and J shed 10 bases, with 7 bases lying between them. CDR1 is SGHTA and CDR2 is FQGNSA in the germline V gene. As DNA, the CDR3 is TGTGCCAGCAGCTTAGCGCGGGACGAGCAGTTCTTC. This sequence encodes CASSLARDEQFF.

The V gene is TRBV2, the J gene TRBJ1-5, with TRBD1 as a possible D gene (6 bases). Per germline, CDR1 SNHLY and CDR2 FYNNEI. Trimming removed 7 bases at V and 6 bases at J, with 16 bases between. The CDR3 has 14 amino acids. The CDR3, as DNA: TGTGCCAGCAAACAGGGTATGGGCGGTCAGCCCCAGCATTTT. It codes for CASKQGMGGQPQHF.

Comments on this clone: The sample has other DNA sequences that encode this CDR3 too. The CDR3 DNA is TGTGCCTGGGGCAGGGCATCGGGCTCCTACGAGCAGTACTTC. Its translation: CAWGRASGSYEQYF. The chain links TRBV30 to TRBJ2-7, with a possible D match to TRBD1 (5 bases). V lost 5 bases to trimming and J lost 0 bases, with 14 bases between them. This CDR3 contains 14 residues. Germline V gene lookup returns CDR1 GTSNPN and CDR2 SVGIG (reference sequence).

V gene TRBV4-1 combines with J gene TRBJ1-2, with D maybe TRBD1 (6 bases). V was shortened by 0 bases and J by 8 bases, with 19 bases between the two germline ends. Germline loops: CDR1 MGHRA, CDR2 YSYEKL. The CDR3 is made up of 16 amino acids. CDR3 amino acids: CASSQDGGRAIGGYTF. The CDR3 DNA reads TGCGCCAGCAGCCAAGATGGGGGCAGGGCCATTGGAGGCTACACCTTC.

The V call is TRBV5-6, the J call TRBJ2-4; no reliable D call. This CDR3 is built from 14 residues. The germline gives CDR1 SGHDT, CDR2 YYEEEE. The V gene lost 0 bases and the J gene lost 0 bases, with 4 bases spanning the gap. The CDR3 region has the DNA TGTGCCAGCAGCTTGGGGACAGCCAAAAACATTCAGTACTTC. It translates to CASSLGTAKNIQYF.